This TCR beta chain is from a study of cytomegalovirus exposure and HLA in healthy donors. Study-level information: The 100 to 150 validation repertoires, a later analysis reported, used the same platform as the 700 or so repertoires from the first cohort.

In regard to this clone: Its antigen is unidentified.

Profiling relied on immunoSEQ multiplex PCR, and the TCRdb table lists in-frame clones only, not all of them. The table shows 260,000 or so clones, with roughly 88% occurring only once. Study-wide findings and caveats: Specificity for CMV antigens was confirmed in vitro for a few of the CMV-associated chains. First-cohort TCR clusters tended to co-occur in the 120 or so validation repertoires, a later analysis found. Overall, about 160 TCR beta chains were annotated as cytomegalovirus-associated.

CDR1 is MNHEY and CDR2 is SMNVEV in the germline V gene (reference sequence). Between the trimmed V and J ends, which lost 4 bases and 2 bases, there was a span of 6 bases. This CDR3 has 13 amino acids. The receptor was derived from a woman aged 30 to 39 in good health and CMV-seronegative. This chain links TRBV27 with TRBJ1-5; D gene ambiguous. The sequenced sample consisted of PBMCs. CDR3 region: CASSWQGNQPQHF. CDR3 nucleotide sequence: TGTGCCAGCAGTTGGCAGGGCAATCAGCCCCAGCATTTT.